This TCR beta chain was sequenced for a study of T cell responses to AZD1222 COVID-19 vaccine (dated by TCRdb to the early 2020s). For the wider study: Because spike-specific TCR depth and breadth did not differ between the two schedules, AZD1222 recipients who got a second dose at roughly 4 weeks were pooled with those who got a second dose at roughly 12 weeks. Trial participants were enrolled into age subgroups of 18-55, 56-69 and 70-plus years, which contained 148, 28 and 57 TCR-sequenced participants, respectively. A total of over 230 trial participants underwent TCR sequencing, of whom some 210 received two doses of AZD1222 and about 25 received two doses of the MenACWY control vaccine. What the study reported, not specific to this receptor: Conclusions about previously exposed vaccinees are limited because only six or seven AZD1222 recipients were SARS-CoV-2 seropositive at baseline. CD4 TCRs associated with the vaccine covered the entire spike protein, and the dominant responses were in regions 160-218 and 743-854. Because no day 14 peak-response samples were available, repertoires were characterized only after the peak T cell response. Most participants were white British and females outnumbered males, and the authors suggested that clonal diversity may have been underestimated. Nearly half of unique spike-specific TCRs reportedly recognized epitopes outside regions mutated in the B.1.351 and B.1.1.7 variants. Spike-specific TCR breadth and depth rose significantly after two AZD1222 doses compared with day 0 and with MenACWY recipients. In the small 56-69-year group, the increase in depth fell short of significance, most likely because of low power.

The CDR3 regions of human TCRbeta chains were analyzed by immunosequencing. In the source study's methods: Repertoire TCRs were matched against a reference library of SARS-CoV-2-specific TCRs generated with the MIRA antigen-specificity platform. Breadth was defined as the fraction of unique TCRs that were SARS-CoV-2-associated, and depth was defined as the fraction of total T cells that were SARS-CoV-2-associated. Using the MIRA data, each spike-specific TCR was assigned both to the spike region to which the TCR was reactive and to a CD4 or CD8 class. Log10-transformed breadth and depth values were compared by one-way ANOVA with Sidak's multiple comparisons tests. TCRdb holds this immuneACCESS table with in-frame rearrangements only. Some clones are missing; in checked studies, unresolved V genes explain under half, and the rest has no known cause. V, J and clone size are taken as reported in that table, and D and trimming were inferred from the DNA itself. This sample gives 150,000 to 200,000 clones in total; 94% of them show up just once. The top ten constitute roughly 9.2% of the sample.

Remarks on this clone: Its antigen is not yet known. Base qualities are not at hand, and no much larger clone is one base apart.

The meaning of the sample's time point label: baseline before first vaccination. Vaccinee samples came from UK trials COV001 and COV002, including a single-blind randomized controlled phase 2/3 trial of AZD1222 (ChAdOx1 nCoV-19) in healthy adults. For TCRbeta chain sequencing, PBMC samples were collected from trial participants at day 0 and at day 28 after the second dose. From V the trimming removes 7 bases and from J it removes 7 bases, while the gene matches leave 17 bases of the junction unaccounted for. Inclusive of the bounding cysteine and phenylalanine, the CDR3 is 16 residues long. Left in the record is the CDR3 DNA by itself, 48 bases read in frame from the first base. CDR1 SNHLY and CDR2 FYNNEI were looked up in the germline V gene.

Rearrangement joined TRBV2 to TRBJ2-7; TRBD1 lines up with 9 middle nucleotides. The sample consisted of peripheral blood, taken on day 0 of AZD1222 vaccination. This receptor was identified in an adult in good health. The CDR3 region has the sequence CASKFGSLGQGMEQYF. The DNA is TGTGCCAGCAAGTTTGGATCGTTGGGACAGGGTATGGAGCAGTACTTC.